This TCR beta chain emerged from a study of T cells in localized non-small cell lung cancer. TCRdb's table, derived via immunoSEQ multiplex PCR, lists solely in-frame clones and lacks some. Seen here are tens of thousands of clones, 75% to 95% observed once, and the top ten hold about 28%. Unmatched junction bases numbered 11, after V lost 8 bases and J lost 0 bases. Germline lookup yields CDR1 MDHEN and CDR2 SYDVKM. The length of the CDR3 is 16 residues. This clonotype was sampled from a female donor older than 55 with stage I lung adenocarcinoma. This chain connects TRBV28 to TRBJ2-7, with 9 bases matching TRBD1. This specimen was peripheral blood, taken before any cancer treatment. The CDR3 nucleotides are TGTGCCAGCCTACCATACCTGACAGGGGGCTCCTACGAGCAGTACTTC. Amino acid sequence: CASLPYLTGGSYEQYF.